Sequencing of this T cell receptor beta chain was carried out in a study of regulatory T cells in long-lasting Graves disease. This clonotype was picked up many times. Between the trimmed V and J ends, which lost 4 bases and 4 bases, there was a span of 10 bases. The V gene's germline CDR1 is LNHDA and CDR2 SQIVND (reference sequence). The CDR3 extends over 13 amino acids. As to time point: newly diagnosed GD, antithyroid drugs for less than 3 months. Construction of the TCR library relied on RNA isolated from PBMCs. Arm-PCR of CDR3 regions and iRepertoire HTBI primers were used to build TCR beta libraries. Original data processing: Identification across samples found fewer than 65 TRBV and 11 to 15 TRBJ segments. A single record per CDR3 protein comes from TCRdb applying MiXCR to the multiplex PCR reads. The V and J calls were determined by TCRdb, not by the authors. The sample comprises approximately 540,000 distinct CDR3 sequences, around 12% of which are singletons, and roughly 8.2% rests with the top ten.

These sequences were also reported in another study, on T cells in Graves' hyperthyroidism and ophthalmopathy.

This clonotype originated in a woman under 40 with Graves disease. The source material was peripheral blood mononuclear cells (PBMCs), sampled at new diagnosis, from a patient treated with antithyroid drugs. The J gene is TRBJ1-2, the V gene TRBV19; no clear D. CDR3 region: CASSTAVLYGYTF. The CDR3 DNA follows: TGTGCCAGTAGTACGGCGGTGCTCTATGGCTACACCTTC.